The 25 T cell receptor beta chains below come from one sample, sequenced in a study of blood T cell repertoires in COVID-19. Clones were read by immunoSEQ multiplex PCR, and TCRdb kept only the in-frame ones, dropping some. Among some 150,000 clones listed, about 82% were seen once. The sequencing sample was made of peripheral blood. The receptor source for this set is a woman aged 60-70 years with acute or convalescent COVID-19.

As regards this clone: Germline and junction disagree at one end, which may indicate a read error. V and J are TRBV7-7 and TRBJ2-2; D is perhaps TRBD2 (7 bases). This CDR3 contains 15 residues. Germline-derived CDR1 and CDR2 are SSHAT and FNYEAQ (reference sequence). DNA for the CDR3: TGTGCTAGCAGCTTAGCCGCGGGGGCCACCGGGGAGCTGTTTTTT. Translating it yields CASSLAAGATGELFF.

CDR3 in amino acids: CSVQTSGGRNEQFF. CDR3 in DNA: TGCAGCGTCCAGACTAGCGGGGGGCGCAATGAGCAGTTCTTC. This chain joins TRBV29-1 and TRBJ2-1; 13 positions agree with TRBD2. V trimming: 6 bases; J trimming: 6 bases; junction bases outside the gene matches: 5. CDR1 is SQVTM and CDR2 is ANQGSEA in the germline V gene. The CDR3 loop spans 14 amino acids.

This clone was observed many times. This chain joins TRBV19 and TRBJ2-7; D perhaps matches TRBD2 (6 bases). This CDR3 has 12 amino acids. The germline V gene encodes CDR1 LNHDA and CDR2 SQIVND (reference sequence). V shed 6 bases and J shed 5 bases, with 11 bases lying between them. The CDR3 loop reads CASRGGANEQYF. For the CDR3, the DNA is TGTGCCAGTAGGGGCGGGGCGAACGAGCAGTACTTC.

This clone occurred once. The J gene is TRBJ2-7, the V gene TRBV7-2, with 7 positions matching TRBD1. Germline loops: CDR1 SGHTA, CDR2 FQGNSA. After removal of 4 bases from V and 3 bases from J, the junction contained 6 bases not matched to a gene. This CDR3 spans 14 amino acids. This chain's CDR3 is CASSSIQGNYEQYF. The CDR3 region has the DNA TGTGCCAGCAGCTCGATACAGGGGAACTACGAGCAGTACTTC.

This chain's CDR3 is CASSLEGGYGYTF. CDR3 DNA: TGCGCCAGCAGCTTGGAAGGGGGTTATGGCTACACCTTC. The chain is built from TRBV5-1 and TRBJ1-2; D is possibly TRBD1 (6 bases). Trimming removed 0 bases at V and 5 bases at J, with 8 bases between. Germline loops: CDR1 SGHRS, CDR2 YFSETQ. The CDR3 loop spans 13 amino acids.

The chain couples TRBV19 to TRBJ1-2, with 10 bases that match TRBD1. This CDR3 is 15 amino acids long. With V trimmed by 1 base and J by 4 bases, 3 bases remained unmatched. Germline V gene sequence: CDR1 LNHDA, CDR2 SQIVND (reference sequence). This CDR3 reads CASSIGTGGAYGYTF. CDR3 bases: TGTGCCAGTAGTATAGGGACAGGGGGTGCCTATGGCTACACCTTC.

The chain combines TRBV30 with TRBJ1-1, with D unresolved. The CDR3 covers 14 residues. Germline CDR1 and CDR2: GTSNPN and SVGIG (reference sequence). V shed 3 bases and J shed 4 bases, with 15 bases lying between them. The CDR3 nucleotides read TGTGCCTGGAGCTATATGACCCGGGGCACTGAAGCTTTCTTT. Its protein product is CAWSYMTRGTEAFF.

This chain links TRBV6-2 or TRBV6-3 with TRBJ2-5, with a possible D match to TRBD2 (5 bases). From germline, CDR1 is MNHEY and CDR2 SVGEGT. Trimming shortened V by 2 bases and J by 4 bases, and 14 bases separated the two germline ends. This CDR3 has 15 amino acids. CDR3 DNA: TGTGCCAGCAGTTACGGAGGTACTAGAGCAGAGACCCAGTACTTC. This sequence encodes CASSYGGTRAETQYF.

The V gene is TRBV7-9, the J gene TRBJ1-5, with TRBD1 matching 8 bases. Losses at the gene ends were 5 bases for V and 2 bases for J; bases not matched to a gene: 14. The CDR3 length is 18 residues. Looked up from germline, CDR1 is SEHNR and CDR2 is FQNEAQ (reference sequence). The CDR3 bases are TGTGCCAGCAGCCTATCGTCAGGGGGCGTCGGTGGCAATCAGCCCCAGCATTTT. Translated, it gives CASSLSSGGVGGNQPQHF. Drawing the rest from reference TRBV7-9 and TRBJ1-5, the complete variable domain is DTGVSQNPRHKITKRGQNVTFRCDPISEHNRLYWYRQTLGQGPEFLTYFQNEAQLEKSRLLSDRFSAERPKGSFSTLEIQRTEQGDSAMYLCASSLSSGGVGGNQPQHFGDGTRLSIL.

This chain uses TRBV6-5 with TRBJ1-5; TRBD1 agrees at 8 bases. CDR1 and CDR2 (germline): MNHEY, SVGAGI. The CDR3 contains 15 residues. The V gene end was trimmed by 0 bases and the J gene end by 5 bases; junction bases not matched to a gene: 3. In DNA, the CDR3 is TGTGCCAGCAGTTACTCCGCAGGGGGCTATCAGCCCCAGCATTTT. Protein: CASSYSAGGYQPQHF.

This clone has only one observation. V usage is TRBV21-1 and J usage is TRBJ1-2; TRBD1, the table's D call, was not compared with the DNA. TRBV21-1 is reported as a pseudogene. The CDR3 is made up of 11 amino acids. Written as DNA, the CDR3 is TGTGCCAGCCGACAGGGGAATGGCTACACCTTC. Protein: CASRQGNGYTF.

The rearrangement uses TRBV7-8 and TRBJ2-7; 11 positions match TRBD2. The V gene end was trimmed by 4 bases and the J gene end by 3 bases; junction bases not matched to a gene: 8. The CDR3 covers 16 residues. Germline lookup yields CDR1 SGHVS and CDR2 FQNEAQ. CDR3 nucleotide sequence: TGTGCCAGCAGCTCCGTCGGACTAGCGGGTGGCTACGAGCAGTACTTC. This gives the protein CASSSVGLAGGYEQYF.

This chain links TRBV10-2 with TRBJ2-1; 9 bases map to TRBD1. Trimming at V came to 3 bases and at J to 6 bases, leaving 12 bases not matched to a gene. Germline CDR1 reads WSHSY; CDR2 reads SAAADI. The CDR3 covers 17 residues. CDR3 loop: CASSDNRGLGGVNEQFF. The DNA of the CDR3 is TGCGCCAGCAGTGATAACAGGGGGCTGGGGGGGGTCAATGAGCAGTTCTTC.

The gene calls are TRBV11-3 and TRBJ2-1; 8 bases are shared with TRBD2. Germline values: CDR1 SGHNT, CDR2 YENEEA. V was clipped by 8 bases and J by 4 bases; unmatched bases: 13. The CDR3 length is 16 residues. CDR3 amino acids: CASGRKTSATYNEQFF. The CDR3 nucleotides are TGTGCCAGCGGTAGAAAGACTAGCGCAACATACAATGAGCAGTTCTTC.

The V call is TRBV27, the J call TRBJ1-3; the D gene is possibly TRBD1 (5 bases). The CDR3 runs to 16 residues. Trimming cost V 3 bases and J 4 bases, with 16 bases left between them. Per germline, CDR1 MNHEY and CDR2 SMNVEV (reference sequence). The CDR3 bases are TGTGCCAGCAGTTTGACCGCAGGGTTAGGAGGAAACACCATATATTTT. Its protein product is CASSLTAGLGGNTIYF.

This chain links TRBV28 with TRBJ1-1; 11 bases are shared with TRBD1. Per the germline V gene, CDR1 is MDHEN and CDR2 is SYDVKM. Unmatched junction bases numbered 12, after V lost 5 bases and J lost 7 bases. There are 16 residues in the CDR3. The DNA of the CDR3 is TGTGCCAGCAGTCCCCGGACAGGGGGCCAACTTAATGAAGCTTTCTTT. It codes for CASSPRTGGQLNEAFF. The variable domain in full, completed from reference TRBV28 and TRBJ1-1, reads DVKVTQSSRYLVKRTGEKVFLECVQDMDHENMFWYRQDPGLGLRLIYFSYDVKMKEKGDIPEGYSVSREKKERFSLILESASTNQTSMYLCASSPRTGGQLNEAFFGQGTRLTVV.

V usage is TRBV7-2 and J usage is TRBJ2-1, with a tentative D call TRBD1 (6 bases). CDR3 length: 13 amino acids. Germline loops: CDR1 SGHTA, CDR2 FQGNSA. V was cut by 1 base and J by 9 bases, with 10 bases left in between. The CDR3 sequence: CASSLGGGTEQFF. In nucleotides, the CDR3 is TGTGCCAGCAGCTTAGGAGGGGGTACTGAGCAGTTCTTC.

CDR3 sequence: CASRHHDREMETQYF. CDR3 nucleotides: TGTGCCAGCAGGCACCATGACAGGGAGATGGAGACCCAGTACTTC. The chain combines TRBV6-5 with TRBJ2-5, with 7 bases lining up with TRBD1. The J segment lost 5 bases and the V segment lost 6 bases, leaving 12 bases of the junction unmatched. The germline V gene encodes CDR1 MNHEY and CDR2 SVGAGI. The CDR3 runs to 15 residues.

This rearrangement joins TRBV9 to TRBJ2-7; possible D gene TRBD2, 6 bases. The length of the CDR3 is 14 residues. Germline CDR1 reads SGDLS; CDR2 reads YYNGEE. Between the trimmed V and J ends, which lost 4 bases and 4 bases, there was a span of 15 bases. The CDR3 DNA sequence: TGTGCCAGCAGCAGGGACTCCCACCAATACGAGCAGTACTTC. This codes for CASSRDSHQYEQYF. Full variable domain (outside the CDR3, taken from reference TRBV9 and TRBJ2-7): DSGVTQTPKHLITATGQRVTLRCSPRSGDLSVYWYQQSLDQGLQFLIQYYNGEERAKGNILERFSAQQFPDLHSELNLSSLELGDSALYFCASSRDSHQYEQYFGPGTRLTVT.

V is TRBV12-5 and J is TRBJ1-1, with 7 nucleotides matching TRBD1. The CDR3 totals 17 residues. After removal of 1 base from V and 1 base from J, the junction contained 9 bases not matched to a gene. In germline, CDR1 is LGHNT, CDR2 FRNRAP. The CDR3 nucleotides read TGTGCTAGTGGTTTGGGGATGGGACAGTCCCCGAACACTGAAGCTTTCTTT. Protein product: CASGLGMGQSPNTEAFF.

The chain uses TRBV21-1 and TRBJ2-1; TRBD2 is the table's D call and was not checked against the DNA. TRBV21-1 is labeled a pseudogene. CDR3 length equals 18 residues. The CDR3 protein is CASSKASLLAVSYNEQFF. Here the CDR3 DNA reads TGTGCCAGCAGCAAAGCTAGCCTACTAGCGGTCTCCTACAATGAGCAGTTCTTC.

The J gene is TRBJ2-5, the V gene TRBV6-2 or TRBV6-3, with 11 bases fitting TRBD2. Germline-derived CDR1 and CDR2 are MNHEY and SVGEGT. V lost 3 bases to trimming and J lost 5 bases; unmatched junction nucleotides: 14. This CDR3 has 18 residues. CDR3 bases: TGTGCCAGCAGTTATTCGACGGGTGGCGCTAGCGGGGGGGAGACCCAGTACTTC. This gives the protein CASSYSTGGASGGETQYF.

The gene calls are TRBV7-2 and TRBJ2-1, with D maybe TRBD2 (6 bases). Germline V gene lookup returns CDR1 SGHTA and CDR2 FQGNSA. The V gene lost 5 bases and the J gene lost 7 bases, with 12 bases spanning the gap. This CDR3 spans 13 amino acids. The chain's CDR3 is CASSDGGKNEQFF. The DNA for the CDR3 is TGTGCCAGCAGCGACGGGGGTAAGAATGAGCAGTTCTTC.

In this sample, this clone turned up once. The rearrangement joins TRBV9 to TRBJ1-3, with TRBD1 matching 8 bases. Trimming took 6 bases from V and 6 from J; bases not matched to a gene: 8. The V gene's germline CDR1 is SGDLS and CDR2 YYNGEE. CDR3 length: 14 amino acids. The CDR3 sequence: CASNLQGEENTIYF. The CDR3 DNA sequence: TGTGCCAGCAACCTACAGGGGGAGGAAAACACCATATATTTT. Supplemented by reference TRBV9 and TRBJ1-3, the full variable domain reads DSGVTQTPKHLITATGQRVTLRCSPRSGDLSVYWYQQSLDQGLQFLIQYYNGEERAKGNILERFSAQQFPDLHSELNLSSLELGDSALYFCASNLQGEENTIYFGEGSWLTVV.

V usage is TRBV13 and J usage is TRBJ1-1, with 9 bases aligning to TRBD1. The CDR3 runs to 14 residues. The junction had 5 bases not matched to a gene; V was cut back by 3 bases and J by 6 bases. Germline V lookup: CDR1 PRHDT, CDR2 FYEKMQ (reference sequence). The CDR3 DNA sequence: TGTGCCAGCAGCTTCGACAGGGGGAGGGCTGAAGCTTTCTTT. Protein product: CASSFDRGRAEAFF. Looking up the rest from reference TRBV13 and TRBJ1-1 gives the full variable domain: AAGVIQSPRHLIKEKRETATLKCYPIPRHDTVYWYQQGPGQDPQFLISFYEKMQSDKGSIPDRFSAQQFSDYHSELNMSSLELGDSALYFCASSFDRGRAEAFFGQGTRLTVV.